Described below is a single T cell receptor beta chain sequence and its context. Patients selected for sequencing had displayed CD8+CD57+ cell expansion by flow cytometry. Severe acquired aplastic anemia affected all patients. This entry belongs to a study of CD8+CD57+ T cells in acquired aplastic anemia. The use of genomic DNA as template underpinned the TCR beta VDJ and CDR3 profiling. MiXCR, run by TCRdb on the reads, gives a single entry per CDR3 protein. The data show hundreds of thousands of distinct CDR3 sequences, approximately 86% seen once. Trimming stripped 4 bases from V and 4 bases from J, with 20 bases between. CDR3 length: 17 amino acids. In germline, CDR1 is SGHVS, CDR2 FNYEAQ.

The source of this sequence is a human donor with aplastic anemia. Sequencing input: sorted CD4+, CD8+, or CD8+CD57+ T cells (not recorded which) from PBMCs. This chain joins TRBV7-6 and TRBJ2-1; tentatively, D is TRBD2 (6 bases). The CDR3, as DNA: TGTGCCAGCAGCTCCCCTAGGGGTGGCGGGACTTACAATGAGCAGTTCTTC. Protein: CASSSPRGGGTYNEQFF. Drawing the rest from reference TRBV7-6 and TRBJ2-1, the complete variable domain is GAGVSQSPRYKVTKRGQDVALRCDPISGHVSLYWYRQALGQGPEFLTYFNYEAQQDKSGLPNDRFSAERPEGSISTLTIQRTEQRDSAMYRCASSSPRGGGTYNEQFFGPGTRLTVL.